This passage covers 7 T cell receptor beta chains from one sample sequenced in a study of blood T cell repertoires in COVID-19. Libraries were prepared by immunoSEQ multiplex PCR; TCRdb keeps only in-frame clonotypes and omits some of them. Here the sample spans roughly 290,000 clones, 85% being singletons. Specimen: peripheral blood. The receptors originated from a woman in her forties or fifties with active or convalescent COVID-19.

This clone was counted once. This chain links TRBV15 with TRBJ2-7; possibly TRBD1 for D (6 bases). This CDR3 spans 16 amino acids. Trimming removed 3 bases at V and 0 bases at J, with 15 bases between. Germline V gene data show CDR1 as LNHNV and CDR2 as YYDKDF (reference sequence). CDR3 nucleotides: TGTGCCACCAGCAGGGGTTCTGGACAGAGCTCCTACGAGCAGTACTTC. This sequence encodes CATSRGSGQSSYEQYF.

V is TRBV24-1 and J is TRBJ2-7; 9 bases are a match to TRBD1. Germline-derived CDR1 and CDR2 are KGHDR and SFDVKD. CDR3 size: 18 residues. J was trimmed by 3 bases and V by 6 bases; bases with no gene match: 17. The CDR3 DNA follows: TGTGCCACCAGTCCCCGTCAACGTCTCGACAGGGGGATCTACGAGCAGTACTTC. This gives the protein CATSPRQRLDRGIYEQYF.

This sequence joins TRBV3-1 (or the pseudogene TRBV3-2) and TRBJ1-5; no clear D gene. The CDR3 is 17 residues long. The V gene's germline CDR1 is LGHDT and CDR2 YNNKEL (reference sequence). V lost 1 base and J lost 1, with 14 bases in between. The CDR3 DNA reads as TGTGCCAGCAGCCAAGTAGGAGGGAGGGAGAGCAATCAGCCCCAGCATTTT. It is translated as CASSQVGGRESNQPQHF.

CDR3 nucleotide sequence: TGTGCCAGCAGCGTCGGACAGAGCACAGATACGCAGTATTTT. Its protein is CASSVGQSTDTQYF. The rearrangement uses TRBV7-9 and TRBJ2-3, with TRBD1 as a possible D gene (6 bases). This CDR3 spans 14 amino acids. V lost 5 bases and J 0 bases, leaving 9 bases between the germline ends. The germline V gene encodes CDR1 SEHNR and CDR2 FQNEAQ (reference sequence).

The genes are TRBV24-1 and TRBJ2-5, with D perhaps matching TRBD1 (5 bases). Trimming stripped 5 bases from V and 5 bases from J, with 11 bases between. This CDR3 contains 13 residues. Germline V gene data show CDR1 as KGHDR and CDR2 as SFDVKD. CDR3 in amino acids: CATSGPGLETQYF. The CDR3 DNA sequence: TGTGCCACCAGTGGACCAGGGTTGGAGACCCAGTACTTC.

V usage is TRBV12-3 or TRBV12-4 and J usage is TRBJ2-7; a weak D match, TRBD2 (6 bases). The CDR3 extends over 13 amino acids. V was cut by 6 bases and J by 7 bases, with 16 bases left in between. CDR3 sequence (DNA): TGTGCCAGCAGCTACGGAGGGGTGGGGGAGCAGTACTTC. Translation: CASSYGGVGEQYF.

This chain connects TRBV11-2 to TRBJ2-7; the match to TRBD2 covers 14 bases. The ends lost 5 bases at V and 6 bases at J; junction bases unmatched: 15. The CDR3 is 18 amino acids. Germline V gives CDR1 SGHAT, CDR2 FQNNGV. The CDR3 loop is CASSPGLAGGILRGEQYF. In DNA form, the CDR3 reads TGTGCCAGCAGCCCCGGACTAGCGGGAGGAATCCTTCGGGGCGAGCAGTACTTC.